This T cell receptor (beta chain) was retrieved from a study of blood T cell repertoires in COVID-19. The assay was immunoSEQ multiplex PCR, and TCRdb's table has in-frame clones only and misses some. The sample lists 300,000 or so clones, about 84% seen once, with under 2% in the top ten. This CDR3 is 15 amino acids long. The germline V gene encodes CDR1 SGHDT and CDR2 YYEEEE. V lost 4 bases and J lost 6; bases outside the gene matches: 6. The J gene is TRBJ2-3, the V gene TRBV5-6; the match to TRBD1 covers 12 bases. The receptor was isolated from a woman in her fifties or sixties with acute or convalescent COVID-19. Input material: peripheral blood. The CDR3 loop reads CASSGDRGLLDTQYF. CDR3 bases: TGTGCCAGCAGCGGGGACAGGGGGCTATTGGATACGCAGTATTTT. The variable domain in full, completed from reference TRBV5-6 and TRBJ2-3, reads DAGVTQSPTHLIKTRGQQVTLRCSPKSGHDTVSWYQQALGQGPQFIFQYYEEEERQRGNFPDRFSGHQFPNYSSELNVNALLLGDSALYLCASSGDRGLLDTQYFGPGTRLTVL.